The rows below give T cell receptor beta chains drawn from one sample of a study of blood T cell repertoires in COVID-19. Sequencing was performed with immunoSEQ multiplex PCR; in TCRdb, only in-frame clones are kept and a portion is missing. The sample contains approximately 160,000 clones, roughly four fifths of which appear only once. The material sequenced was peripheral blood. These receptors were obtained from a man between 60 and 70 years old with active or convalescent COVID-19. Both conserved end residues are part of each CDR3. The order of the fields is CDR3 DNA, CDR3 protein, J gene, clone size, V gene, D gene. D genes are given only for firm matches. Clone sizes are given selectively: once, few, many, or a class where the clone is expanded.

CDR3 DNA: TGCGCCAGCAGCTTGTCCGGAGATAGCAATCAGCCCCAGCATTTT
CDR3 protein: CASSLSGDSNQPQHF
J gene: TRBJ1-5
clone size: -
V gene: TRBV5-1
D gene: -

CDR3 DNA: TGTGCCAGCAGCTTCCCGTGGGACAGGGGGGTTGGTGAAGCTTTCTTT
CDR3 protein: CASSFPWDRGVGEAFF
J gene: TRBJ1-1
clone size: -
V gene: TRBV5-6
D gene: TRBD1

CDR3 DNA: TGTGCCAGTAGGTACAGTTTTATCTCTGGAAACACCATATATTTT
CDR3 protein: CASRYSFISGNTIYF
J gene: TRBJ1-3
clone size: -
V gene: TRBV19
D gene: -

CDR3 DNA: TGTGCCAGCAGCTTCCGGACAGGGAATAATGAAAAACTGTTTTTT
CDR3 protein: CASSFRTGNNEKLFF
J gene: TRBJ1-4
clone size: -
V gene: TRBV11-2
D gene: TRBD1

CDR3 DNA: TGTGCCAGCAGTGAACTAGGGACAGGGTACGACGAGCAGTACTTC
CDR3 protein: CASSELGTGYDEQYF
J gene: TRBJ2-7
clone size: -
V gene: TRBV2
D gene: TRBD1

CDR3 DNA: TGCGCCAGCAGCCCGCCGAACAGGGGGCCTGATTACGAGCAGTACTTC
CDR3 protein: CASSPPNRGPDYEQYF
J gene: TRBJ2-7
clone size: -
V gene: TRBV5-1
D gene: TRBD1

CDR3 DNA: TGTGCCAGCAGTGAAGCGCAGGGTATGCGCACTGAAGCTTTCTTT
CDR3 protein: CASSEAQGMRTEAFF
J gene: TRBJ1-1
clone size: -
V gene: TRBV2
D gene: -

CDR3 DNA: TGCGCCAGCAGCCGGGGAGGTGGTAATCAGCCCCAGCATTTT
CDR3 protein: CASSRGGGNQPQHF
J gene: TRBJ1-5
clone size: -
V gene: TRBV4-1
D gene: -

CDR3 DNA: TGTGCCACCAGCAGCCGACAGGGGGGGAACACCGGGGAGCTGTTTTTT
CDR3 protein: CATSSRQGGNTGELFF
J gene: TRBJ2-2
clone size: -
V gene: TRBV15
D gene: TRBD1

CDR3 DNA: TGTGCCAGCAGCGCGACAGCCCATCAGCCCCAGCATTTT
CDR3 protein: CASSATAHQPQHF
J gene: TRBJ1-5
clone size: -
V gene: TRBV9
D gene: -

CDR3 DNA: TGTGCCAGCAGCTTAAGGGGCAGGAACACTGAAGCTTTCTTT
CDR3 protein: CASSLRGRNTEAFF
J gene: TRBJ1-1
clone size: -
V gene: TRBV11-2
D gene: -

CDR3 DNA: TGTGCCAGCAGCGTATACAGGGGCACTGAAGCTTTCTTT
CDR3 protein: CASSVYRGTEAFF
J gene: TRBJ1-1
clone size: -
V gene: TRBV11-3
D gene: TRBD1

CDR3 DNA: TGTGCCAGCAGCTTAGAGCCCTACGAACAGGGAGGGTCTGGAAACACCATATATTTT
CDR3 protein: CASSLEPYEQGGSGNTIYF
J gene: TRBJ1-3
clone size: -
V gene: TRBV11-3
D gene: -

CDR3 DNA: TGTGCCAGCAGTTACTTAGGGACAGGGCAGTATCAGCCCCAGCATTTT
CDR3 protein: CASSYLGTGQYQPQHF
J gene: TRBJ1-5
clone size: -
V gene: TRBV6-6
D gene: TRBD1

CDR3 DNA: TGTGCCAGCTCACCCGGGACAGGGGCAGGTGAGCAGTTCTTC
CDR3 protein: CASSPGTGAGEQFF
J gene: TRBJ2-1
clone size: -
V gene: TRBV18
D gene: TRBD1

CDR3 DNA: TGTGCCAGCAGCTTAGACACCAACACTGAAGCTTTCTTT
CDR3 protein: CASSLDTNTEAFF
J gene: TRBJ1-1
clone size: -
V gene: TRBV13
D gene: -

CDR3 DNA: TGTGCCAGCAGCCTGGTGACAGGGAATGAAAAACTGTTTTTT
CDR3 protein: CASSLVTGNEKLFF
J gene: TRBJ1-4
clone size: -
V gene: TRBV7-9
D gene: TRBD1

CDR3 DNA: TGCGCCAGCAGCTTGGACGGGACAGGGGCTGGAAACACCATATATTTT
CDR3 protein: CASSLDGTGAGNTIYF
J gene: TRBJ1-3
clone size: few
V gene: TRBV5-1
D gene: TRBD1

CDR3 DNA: TGTGCCAGCAGTTCCCTGACTAGCGGGAGCTCCTACGAGCAGTACTTC
CDR3 protein: CASSSLTSGSSYEQYF
J gene: TRBJ2-7
clone size: -
V gene: TRBV27
D gene: TRBD2

CDR3 DNA: TGCGCCAGCAGTCGTCGGACAGGGCATTTGGGGAGCAATCAGCCCCAGCATTTT
CDR3 protein: CASSRRTGHLGSNQPQHF
J gene: TRBJ1-5
clone size: -
V gene: TRBV10-1
D gene: TRBD1

CDR3 DNA: TGTGCCACCCTGACAGGGACCAATCAGCCCCAGCATTTT
CDR3 protein: CATLTGTNQPQHF
J gene: TRBJ1-5
clone size: -
V gene: TRBV24-1
D gene: TRBD1

CDR3 DNA: TGTGCCAGCAGCTTAGCGATGCTAGCGGGGGGAGAGACCCAGTACTTC
CDR3 protein: CASSLAMLAGGETQYF
J gene: TRBJ2-5
clone size: few
V gene: TRBV7-6
D gene: TRBD2

CDR3 DNA: TGCGCCAGCAGCTTGGGCTTTTTGGGACAGGGGACTAATGAAAAACTGTTTTTT
CDR3 protein: CASSLGFLGQGTNEKLFF
J gene: TRBJ1-4
clone size: -
V gene: TRBV5-1
D gene: TRBD1